A single sample gave rise to the 25 T cell receptor beta chains below, sequenced in a study of control samples from healthy donors and cancer patients. Measured with immunoSEQ multiplex PCR; TCRdb has only the in-frame clones, and not every one. The repertoire holds more than 100,000 clones, with approximately 93% as singletons. The specimen sequenced was blood. All receptors derive from a woman between 18 and 30 years old in good health.

Written as DNA, the CDR3 is TGTGCCAGCAGCTTAGGGGGTGGGGAGACCCAGTACTTC. It encodes CASSLGGGETQYF. The chain has TRBV7-3 and TRBJ2-5, with D possibly called TRBD1 or TRBD2 (5 bases each). CDR3 length: 13 amino acids. Per germline, CDR1 SGHTA and CDR2 FQGTGA. V lost 2 bases and J 5 bases, leaving 9 bases between the germline ends.

The chain combines TRBV9 with TRBJ2-2; D gene uncertain. The germline V and J ends were trimmed by 0 bases and 9 bases, with 9 bases remaining between them. There are 13 residues in the CDR3. Germline V gives CDR1 SGDLS, CDR2 YYNGEE. CDR3 sequence reads: CASSVDQSRELFF. CDR3 nucleotide sequence: TGTGCCAGCAGCGTAGATCAATCACGGGAGCTGTTTTTT.

The chain carries TRBV4-1 and TRBJ2-7; TRBD1 matches 7 bases. In germline, CDR1 is MGHRA, CDR2 YSYEKL. This CDR3 comprises 15 residues. Unmatched junction bases numbered 14, after V lost 5 bases and J lost 7 bases. In DNA, the CDR3 is TGCGCCAGCAGCGGCCAACACGACAGGGAGTGGGAGCAGTACTTC. This encodes CASSGQHDREWEQYF.

V and J are TRBV10-2 and TRBJ2-1, with 12 nucleotides matching TRBD2. V dropped 9 bases and J dropped 4; count of bases not matched to a gene: 1. The CDR3 totals 13 residues. The germline V gene has CDR1 WSHSY and CDR2 SAAADI. The CDR3 nucleotides are TGCGCCAGTGGACTAGCGGGATACAATGAGCAGTTCTTC. As protein: CASGLAGYNEQFF.

In this sample, this clone turned up once. CDR3 sequence: CASTSRARGANVLTF. For the CDR3, the DNA is TGTGCCAGCACCTCCAGGGCACGGGGGGCCAACGTCCTGACTTTC. The rearrangement uses TRBV28 and TRBJ2-6, with a possible D match to TRBD1 (5 bases). Trimming removed 7 bases at V and 4 bases at J, with 14 bases between. Per germline, CDR1 MDHEN and CDR2 SYDVKM. CDR3 length equals 15 residues. Full variable domain (outside the CDR3, taken from reference TRBV28 and TRBJ2-6): DVKVTQSSRYLVKRTGEKVFLECVQDMDHENMFWYRQDPGLGLRLIYFSYDVKMKEKGDIPEGYSVSREKKERFSLILESASTNQTSMYLCASTSRARGANVLTFGAGSRLTVL.

The sample holds a few counts of this clone. J is TRBJ2-7 and V is TRBV11-2, with a tentative D call TRBD1 (6 bases). Between the trimmed V and J ends, which lost 7 bases and 5 bases, there was a span of 21 bases. The V gene's germline CDR1 is SGHAT and CDR2 FQNNGV. CDR3 size: 15 residues. For the CDR3, the DNA is TGTGCCAGCAAAGAATGGCAGGGGATCAACAACGAGCAGTACTTC. Amino acid sequence: CASKEWQGINNEQYF.

This chain uses TRBV28 with TRBJ2-6; TRBD1 agrees at 7 bases. V was clipped by 4 bases and J by 2 bases; unmatched bases: 8. CDR3 size: 17 residues. The germline V gene has CDR1 MDHEN and CDR2 SYDVKM. CDR3 sequence (DNA): TGTGCCAGCAGTTCCAGACAGGGAAAGGCTGGGGCCAACGTCCTGACTTTC. Encoded protein: CASSSRQGKAGANVLTF.

This chain uses TRBV27 with TRBJ1-4; D unresolved. CDR1 MNHEY and CDR2 SMNVEV come from the germline V gene (reference sequence). CDR3 length: 15 residues. V lost 0 bases, J lost 0 bases, and 5 bases lay in between. CDR3: CASSLSGATNEKLFF. DNA for the CDR3: TGTGCCAGCAGTTTATCGGGTGCAACTAATGAAAAACTGTTTTTT.

V usage is TRBV5-8 and J usage is TRBJ2-7, with D hard to call. Germline values: CDR1 SGHTS, CDR2 YDEGEE. V lost 3 bases, J lost 3 bases, and 13 bases lay in between. CDR3 size: 14 residues. The CDR3 DNA reads as TGTGCCAGCAGCTACCTATTCACAAACTACGAGCAGTACTTC. Amino acid sequence: CASSYLFTNYEQYF.

This chain uses TRBV27 with TRBJ2-1; the D is unclear. The CDR3 consists of 14 residues. The germline V and J ends were trimmed by 3 bases and 0 bases, with 6 bases remaining between them. The V gene's germline CDR1 is MNHEY and CDR2 SMNVEV (reference sequence). The CDR3 protein is CASSLAFSYNEQFF. CDR3 nucleotide sequence: TGTGCCAGCAGTTTGGCGTTCTCCTACAATGAGCAGTTCTTC.

The chain combines TRBV10-3 with TRBJ2-4; D perhaps matches TRBD1 (6 bases). V lost 3 bases to trimming and J lost 4 bases, with 13 bases between them. Germline V lookup: CDR1 ENHRY, CDR2 SYGVKD. This CDR3 is built from 15 residues. The CDR3 nucleotides read TGTGCCATCAGTGAATCGCAGCAGGGGAAAAACATTCAGTACTTC. Translation: CAISESQQGKNIQYF.

The chain carries TRBV13 and TRBJ2-3; D might be TRBD2 (6 bases). Trimming stripped 1 base from V and 0 bases from J, with 17 bases between. Germline CDR1 and CDR2: PRHDT and FYEKMQ (reference sequence). The CDR3 extends over 18 amino acids. CDR3 sequence reads: CASSLDLAGSSSTDTQYF. In nucleotides, the CDR3 is TGTGCCAGCAGCTTAGATTTGGCGGGATCCTCTAGCACAGATACGCAGTATTTT.

This clone has at least ten counts. The chain links TRBV4-2 to TRBJ2-3, with TRBD1 matching over 9 bases. Trimming removed 2 bases from V and 3 bases from J; junction bases left unmatched: 6. This CDR3 is 16 amino acids long. Germline CDR1 is LGHNA and CDR2 is YNFKEQ. CDR3 sequence reads: CASSQTTGGATDTQYF. The CDR3, as DNA: TGTGCCAGCAGCCAAACTACAGGGGGCGCAACAGATACGCAGTATTTT.

The rearrangement uses TRBV29-1 and TRBJ2-3; possibly TRBD1 or TRBD2 for D (7 bases each). V was pared by 5 bases and J by 10 bases, with 16 bases between. This CDR3 has 12 residues. CDR1 is SQVTM, CDR2 ANQGSEA, per germline. CDR3 coding DNA: TGCAGCGTTTCAGGGGGGGGTTTGGCGCAGTATTTT. Translated, it gives CSVSGGGLAQYF.

CDR3: CASSYEDRGSPLHF. The CDR3 nucleotides are TGTGCCAGCAGTTACGAGGACAGGGGGTCACCCCTCCACTTT. The chain uses TRBV6-5 and TRBJ1-6, with 10 bases fitting TRBD1. With 2 bases clipped from V and 10 bases from J, the junction kept 2 bases outside the gene matches. The CDR3 length is 14 residues. Per germline, CDR1 MNHEY and CDR2 SVGAGI.

This clone came up a few times. This sequence joins TRBV28 and TRBJ1-2; 8 bases match TRBD1. This CDR3 spans 15 amino acids. Germline V gene data show CDR1 as MDHEN and CDR2 as SYDVKM. Trimming at V came to 9 bases and at J to 0 bases, leaving 9 bases not matched to a gene. The DNA for the CDR3 is TGTGCCAGTAAAGAAGCGACAGGGGCTAACTATGGCTACACCTTC. Residues: CASKEATGANYGYTF.

The table lists this clone with a count of one. The chain uses TRBV27 and TRBJ1-5; D possibly corresponds to TRBD1 (5 bases). Trimming cost V 1 base and J 6 bases, with 7 bases left between them. CDR1 is MNHEY, CDR2 SMNVEV, per germline (reference sequence). This CDR3 is 13 amino acids long. CDR3 bases: TGTGCCAGCAGTTTATTAGGGGTTCAGCCCCAGCATTTT. Translating gives CASSLLGVQPQHF.

The chain has TRBV2 and TRBJ1-5; D gene uncertain. There are 16 residues in the CDR3. V shed 3 bases and J shed 0 bases, with 12 bases lying between them. The V gene's germline CDR1 is SNHLY and CDR2 FYNNEI. This chain's CDR3 is CASSELKVDSNQPQHF. The CDR3 DNA follows: TGTGCCAGCAGTGAGCTTAAGGTGGATAGCAATCAGCCCCAGCATTTT.

The V and J genes are TRBV3-1 (or the pseudogene TRBV3-2) and TRBJ2-5; 11 bases agree with TRBD2. V lost 5 bases and J lost 0; bases outside the gene matches: 11. Germline loops: CDR1 LGHDT, CDR2 YNNKEL (reference sequence). The CDR3 is 18 residues long. The CDR3 loop is CASSYHPIAGGNQETQYF. The CDR3 nucleotides are TGTGCCAGCAGCTACCATCCCATAGCGGGGGGGAACCAAGAGACCCAGTACTTC.

The chain has TRBV30 and TRBJ1-1, with 11 positions matching TRBD1. The CDR3 loop spans 13 amino acids. J gave up 3 bases and V 5 bases, and 2 bases lay outside the gene matches. Germline V gene lookup returns CDR1 GTSNPN and CDR2 SVGIG (reference sequence). Here the CDR3 DNA reads TGTGCCTGGGGGGGACAGGGGGACACTGAAGCTTTCTTT. It encodes CAWGGQGDTEAFF.

The V call is TRBV5-5, the J call TRBJ1-1; no definite D call. Germline V gene lookup returns CDR1 SGHKS and CDR2 YYEKEE (reference sequence). V lost 5 bases to trimming and J lost 11 bases, with 10 bases between them. This CDR3 is 10 amino acids long. The CDR3 loop is CASSGVSAFF. The CDR3, as DNA: TGTGCCAGCAGTGGGGTGTCCGCTTTCTTT.

The chain employs TRBV24-1 and TRBJ2-1; 7 bases agree with TRBD2. The V gene's germline CDR1 is KGHDR and CDR2 SFDVKD. Unmatched junction bases numbered 13, after V lost 7 bases and J lost 2 bases. This CDR3 comprises 17 residues. The CDR3 here is CATSQAGLAEPYNEQFF. For the CDR3, the DNA is TGTGCCACCAGCCAAGCGGGGCTAGCCGAGCCCTACAATGAGCAGTTCTTC.

The chain links TRBV27 to TRBJ2-7; TRBD1 might be the D (6 bases). Germline V gene lookup returns CDR1 MNHEY and CDR2 SMNVEV (reference sequence). The ends were cut back, 8 bases at V and 7 bases at J, with 18 bases in the middle. CDR3 length: 13 residues. The CDR3 loop is CASGTRGLGEQYF. CDR3 coding DNA: TGTGCCAGCGGGACACGGGGTTTGGGGGAGCAGTACTTC.

This chain joins TRBV6-5 and TRBJ2-2; tentatively, D is TRBD1 (5 bases). CDR3 size: 15 residues. Trimming took 0 bases from V and 1 from J, leaving 6 bases between them. Germline CDR1 and CDR2: MNHEY and SVGAGI. This chain's CDR3 is CASSYSGQNTGELFF. In nucleotides, the CDR3 is TGTGCCAGCAGTTACTCGGGGCAGAACACCGGGGAGCTGTTTTTT.

The rearrangement joins TRBV7-6 to TRBJ2-7; 10 nucleotides align to TRBD1. Per germline, CDR1 SGHVS and CDR2 FNYEAQ. The CDR3 consists of 15 residues. V was clipped by 1 base and J by 1 base; unmatched bases: 1. The CDR3 reads CASSLGDRGSYEQYF. The CDR3 DNA reads as TGTGCCAGCAGCTTAGGGGACAGGGGTTCCTACGAGCAGTACTTC.